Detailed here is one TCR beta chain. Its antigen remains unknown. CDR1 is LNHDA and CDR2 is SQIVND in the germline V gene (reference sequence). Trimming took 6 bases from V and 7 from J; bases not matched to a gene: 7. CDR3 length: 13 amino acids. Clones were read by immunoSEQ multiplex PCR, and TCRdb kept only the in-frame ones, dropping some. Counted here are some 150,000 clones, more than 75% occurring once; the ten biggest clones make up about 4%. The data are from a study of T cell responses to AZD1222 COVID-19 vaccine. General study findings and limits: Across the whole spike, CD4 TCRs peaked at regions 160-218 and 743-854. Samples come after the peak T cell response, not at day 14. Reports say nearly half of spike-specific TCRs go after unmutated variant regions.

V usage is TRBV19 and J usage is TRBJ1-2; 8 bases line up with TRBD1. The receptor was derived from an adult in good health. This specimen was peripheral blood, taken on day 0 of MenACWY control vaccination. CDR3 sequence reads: CASSLQGVGGYTF. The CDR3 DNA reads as TGTGCCAGTAGCCTACAGGGGGTCGGTGGCTACACCTTC.